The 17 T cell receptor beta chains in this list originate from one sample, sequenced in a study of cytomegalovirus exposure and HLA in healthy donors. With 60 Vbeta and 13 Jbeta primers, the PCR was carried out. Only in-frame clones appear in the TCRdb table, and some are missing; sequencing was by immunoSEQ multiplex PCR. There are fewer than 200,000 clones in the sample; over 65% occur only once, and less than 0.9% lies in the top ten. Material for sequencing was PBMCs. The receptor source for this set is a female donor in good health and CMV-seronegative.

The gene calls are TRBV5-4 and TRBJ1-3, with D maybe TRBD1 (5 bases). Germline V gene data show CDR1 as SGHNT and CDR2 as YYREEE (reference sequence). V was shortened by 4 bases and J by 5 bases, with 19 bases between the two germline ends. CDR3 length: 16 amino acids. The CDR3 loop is CASSLQGTTLRNTIYF. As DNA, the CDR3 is TGTGCCAGCAGCCTACAAGGGACTACCCTTCGAAACACCATATATTTT.

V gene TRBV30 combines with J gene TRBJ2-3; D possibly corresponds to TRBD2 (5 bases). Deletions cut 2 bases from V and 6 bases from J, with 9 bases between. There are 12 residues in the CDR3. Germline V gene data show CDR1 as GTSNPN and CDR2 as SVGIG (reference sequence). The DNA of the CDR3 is TGTGCCTGGAGTCTGGGCGGGGATACGCAGTATTTT. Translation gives CAWSLGGDTQYF.

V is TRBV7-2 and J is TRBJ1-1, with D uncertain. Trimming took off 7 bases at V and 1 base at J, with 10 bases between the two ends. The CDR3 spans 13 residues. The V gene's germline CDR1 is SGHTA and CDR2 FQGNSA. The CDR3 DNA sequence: TGTGCCAGCAAAAGGCAGGAGAACACTGAAGCTTTCTTT. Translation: CASKRQENTEAFF.

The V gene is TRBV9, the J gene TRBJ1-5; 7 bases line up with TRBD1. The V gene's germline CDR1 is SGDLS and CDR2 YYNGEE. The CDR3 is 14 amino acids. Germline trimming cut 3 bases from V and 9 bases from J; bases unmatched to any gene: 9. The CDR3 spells CASSGGDSPLPQHF. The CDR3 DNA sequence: TGTGCCAGCAGCGGAGGGGACAGCCCTCTGCCCCAGCATTTT.

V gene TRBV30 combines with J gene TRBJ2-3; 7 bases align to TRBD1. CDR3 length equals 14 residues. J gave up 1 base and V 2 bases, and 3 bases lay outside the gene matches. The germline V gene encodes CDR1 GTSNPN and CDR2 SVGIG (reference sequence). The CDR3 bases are TGTGCCTGGAGTCGCGGACAGGGCACAGATACGCAGTATTTT. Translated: CAWSRGQGTDTQYF.

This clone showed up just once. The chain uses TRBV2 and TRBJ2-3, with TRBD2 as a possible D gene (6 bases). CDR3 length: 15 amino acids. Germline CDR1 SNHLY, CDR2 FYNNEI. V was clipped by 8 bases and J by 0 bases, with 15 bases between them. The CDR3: CASHFSGTSTDTQYF. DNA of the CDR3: TGTGCCAGCCACTTTAGCGGAACTAGCACAGATACGCAGTATTTT.

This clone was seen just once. This CDR3 is CASSEFSRFYNEQFF. CDR3 DNA: TGTGCCAGCAGTGAATTTTCCAGGTTTTACAATGAGCAGTTCTTC. The chain recombines TRBV25-1 with TRBJ2-1; D is uncertain. The germline V and J ends were trimmed by 1 base and 4 bases, with 11 bases remaining between them. Looked up from germline, CDR1 is MGHDK and CDR2 is SYGVNS. This CDR3 comprises 15 residues.

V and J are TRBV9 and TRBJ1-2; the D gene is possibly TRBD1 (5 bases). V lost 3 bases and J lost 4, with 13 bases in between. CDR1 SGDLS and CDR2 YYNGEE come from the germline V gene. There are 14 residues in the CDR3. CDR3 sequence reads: CASSETSGGYGYTF. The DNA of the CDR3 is TGTGCCAGCAGCGAGACGTCGGGGGGCTATGGCTACACCTTC.

CDR3 amino acids: CASSQDTGSYEQYF. The CDR3 DNA follows: TGCGCCAGCAGCCAAGATACAGGTTCCTACGAGCAGTACTTC. The J gene is TRBJ2-7, the V gene TRBV4-1; D may be TRBD1 (5 bases). V was shortened by 0 bases and J by 1 base, with 7 bases between the two germline ends. Per the germline V gene, CDR1 is MGHRA and CDR2 is YSYEKL. The CDR3 has 14 residues.

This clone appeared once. Here the CDR3 reads CASSLEGNSYNSPLHF. In nucleotides, the CDR3 is TGTGCCAGCAGCCTTGAGGGAAACTCCTATAATTCACCCCTCCACTTT. The chain employs TRBV9 and TRBJ1-6; D not certain. Per the germline V gene, CDR1 is SGDLS and CDR2 is YYNGEE. The CDR3 consists of 16 residues. Trimming took 4 bases from V and 0 from J, leaving 11 bases between them.

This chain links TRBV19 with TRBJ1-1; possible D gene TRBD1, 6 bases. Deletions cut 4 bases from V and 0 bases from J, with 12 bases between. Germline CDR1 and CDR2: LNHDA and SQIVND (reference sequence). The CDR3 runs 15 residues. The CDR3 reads CASSTRGGLNTEAFF. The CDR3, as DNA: TGTGCCAGTAGTACAAGAGGGGGTTTGAACACTGAAGCTTTCTTT.

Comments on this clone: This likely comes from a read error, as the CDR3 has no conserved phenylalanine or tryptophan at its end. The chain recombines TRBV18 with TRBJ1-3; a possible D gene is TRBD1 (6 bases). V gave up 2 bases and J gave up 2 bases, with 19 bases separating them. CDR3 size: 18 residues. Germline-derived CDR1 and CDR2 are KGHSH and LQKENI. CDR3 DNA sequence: TGTGCCAGCTCACCATACCGAGTCGGACAGTCGACTGGAAACACCATATATCTT. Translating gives CASSPYRVGQSTGNTIYL.

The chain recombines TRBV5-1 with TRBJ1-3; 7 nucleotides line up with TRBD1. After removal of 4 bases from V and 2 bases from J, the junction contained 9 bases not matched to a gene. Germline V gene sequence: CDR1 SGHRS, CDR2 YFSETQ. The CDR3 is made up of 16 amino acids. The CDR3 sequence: CASSQTAGTAGNTIYF. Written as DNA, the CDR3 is TGCGCCAGCAGCCAAACGGCCGGGACAGCTGGAAACACCATATATTTT.

The chain's CDR3 is CASSLVGGLGTGELFF. The CDR3 DNA sequence: TGCGCCAGCAGCTTGGTCGGGGGGCTGGGCACCGGGGAGCTGTTTTTT. V gene TRBV5-1 combines with J gene TRBJ2-2, with D tentatively TRBD2 (7 bases). Trimming left V 0 bases short and J 4 bases short, with 13 bases between. Germline V gene sequence: CDR1 SGHRS, CDR2 YFSETQ. CDR3 size: 16 residues. The full variable domain, rest sourced from reference TRBV5-1 and TRBJ2-2, is KAGVTQTPRYLIKTRGQQVTLSCSPISGHRSVSWYQQTPGQGLQFLFEYFSETQRNKGNFPGRFSGRQFSNSRSEMNVSTLELGDSALYLCASSLVGGLGTGELFFGEGSRLTVL.

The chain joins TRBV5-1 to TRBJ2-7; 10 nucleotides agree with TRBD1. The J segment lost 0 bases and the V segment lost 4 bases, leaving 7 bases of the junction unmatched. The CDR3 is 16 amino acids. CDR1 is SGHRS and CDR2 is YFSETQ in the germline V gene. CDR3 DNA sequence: TGCGCCAGCAGCGAGACAGGGGGCTCGACCTCCTACGAGCAGTACTTC. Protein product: CASSETGGSTSYEQYF.

The CDR3 coding sequence is TGCAGCGTGGTTGTAGGGACAGCGAACACTGAAGCTTTCTTT. Translation gives CSVVVGTANTEAFF. The gene calls are TRBV29-1 and TRBJ1-1; 7 bases align to TRBD1. The CDR3 loop spans 14 amino acids. Germline values: CDR1 SQVTM, CDR2 ANQGSEA. Losses at the gene ends were 6 bases for V and 1 base for J; bases not matched to a gene: 8.

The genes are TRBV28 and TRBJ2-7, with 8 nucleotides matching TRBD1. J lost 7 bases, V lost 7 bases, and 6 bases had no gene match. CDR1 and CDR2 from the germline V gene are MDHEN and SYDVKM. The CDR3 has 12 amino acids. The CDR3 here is CASTGQGREQYF. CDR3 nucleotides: TGTGCCAGCACCGGACAGGGACGGGAGCAGTACTTC.